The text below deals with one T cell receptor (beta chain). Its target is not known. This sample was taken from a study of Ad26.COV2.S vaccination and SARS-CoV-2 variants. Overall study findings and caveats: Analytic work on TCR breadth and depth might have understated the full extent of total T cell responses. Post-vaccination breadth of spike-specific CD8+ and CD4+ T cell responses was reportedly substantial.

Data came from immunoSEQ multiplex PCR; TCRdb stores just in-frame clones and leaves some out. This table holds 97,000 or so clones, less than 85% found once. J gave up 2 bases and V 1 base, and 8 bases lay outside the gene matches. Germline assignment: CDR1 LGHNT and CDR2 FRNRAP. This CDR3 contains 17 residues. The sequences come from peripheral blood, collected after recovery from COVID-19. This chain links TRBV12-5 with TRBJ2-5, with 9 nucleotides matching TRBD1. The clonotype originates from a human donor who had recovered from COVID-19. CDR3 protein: CASGLASGTGKQETQYF. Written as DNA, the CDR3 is TGTGCTAGTGGTTTGGCGTCGGGGACAGGGAAACAAGAGACCCAGTACTTC.